The rows below give T cell receptor beta chains drawn from one sample of a study of identifying expanded T cells in peripheral blood. The method was immunoSEQ multiplex PCR; TCRdb's version includes in-frame clones alone and lacks a portion of them. This sample has around 57,000 clones; over 75% occur once, and the top ten carry around 4.6%. The sample comprised blood. The source of these receptors is a person aged 18-70 years in good health. The CDR3 runs from the conserved cysteine through the conserved F or W. D genes are given only for firm matches. A row's size may be missing; if present it is once, few, many or a size class.

j_call: TRBJ2-5; v_call: TRBV7-9; d_call: .; clone_size: .; cdr3_aa: CASSLAGAETQYF; cdr3_nt: TGTGCCAGCAGCTTAGCGGGGGCAGAGACCCAGTACTTC
j_call: TRBJ2-1; v_call: TRBV27; d_call: .; clone_size: .; cdr3_aa: CASSPRGGNEQFF; cdr3_nt: TGTGCCAGCAGTCCTCGAGGGGGCAATGAGCAGTTCTTC
j_call: TRBJ2-5; v_call: TRBV7-6; d_call: .; clone_size: .; cdr3_aa: CASSLAIETQYF; cdr3_nt: TGTGCCAGCAGCTTAGCGATCGAGACCCAGTACTTC
j_call: TRBJ2-2; v_call: TRBV6-4; d_call: .; clone_size: few; cdr3_aa: CASSESSMNTGELFF; cdr3_nt: TGTGCCAGCAGTGAGAGTTCCATGAACACCGGGGAGCTGTTTTTT
j_call: TRBJ2-5; v_call: TRBV27; d_call: .; clone_size: .; cdr3_aa: CASSSAYRETQYF; cdr3_nt: TGTGCCAGCAGTTCCGCCTACCGAGAGACCCAGTACTTC
j_call: TRBJ2-3; v_call: TRBV5-1; d_call: TRBD1; clone_size: .; cdr3_aa: CASSSGTGMQYF; cdr3_nt: TGCGCCAGCAGCTCCGGGACAGGCATGCAGTATTTT
j_call: TRBJ1-4; v_call: TRBV28; d_call: .; clone_size: .; cdr3_aa: CASSFMTHRVDEKLFF; cdr3_nt: TGTGCCAGCAGTTTTATGACTCATAGGGTGGACGAAAAACTGTTTTTT
j_call: TRBJ2-1; v_call: TRBV6-1; d_call: TRBD2; clone_size: .; cdr3_aa: CATSTAGISYNEQFF; cdr3_nt: TGTGCCACCAGTACAGCGGGGATATCCTACAATGAGCAGTTCTTC
j_call: TRBJ1-2; v_call: TRBV29-1; d_call: .; clone_size: .; cdr3_aa: CSVRQNLYGYTF; cdr3_nt: TGCAGCGTCCGACAGAACCTCTATGGCTACACCTTC
j_call: TRBJ2-7; v_call: TRBV2; d_call: .; clone_size: medium-sized; cdr3_aa: CAVGYYEQYF; cdr3_nt: TGTGCCGTCGGATACTACGAGCAGTACTTC
j_call: TRBJ2-3; v_call: TRBV5-4; d_call: .; clone_size: .; cdr3_aa: CASSLEGERTDTQYF; cdr3_nt: TGTGCCAGCAGCTTGGAGGGAGAGAGGACAGATACGCAGTATTTT
j_call: TRBJ2-1; v_call: TRBV7-9; d_call: .; clone_size: .; cdr3_aa: CASSLAGPLWYNEQFF; cdr3_nt: TGTGCCAGCAGCTTAGCGGGGCCACTTTGGTACAATGAGCAGTTCTTC
j_call: TRBJ1-5; v_call: TRBV6-6; d_call: .; clone_size: .; cdr3_aa: CASSYSPRQQPQHF; cdr3_nt: TGTGCCAGCAGTTATTCCCCTCGGCAACAGCCCCAGCATTTT
j_call: TRBJ2-1; v_call: TRBV6-1; d_call: .; clone_size: few; cdr3_aa: CASSMDAYNEQFF; cdr3_nt: TGTGCCAGCAGTATGGATGCCTACAATGAGCAGTTCTTC
j_call: TRBJ2-6; v_call: TRBV19; d_call: .; clone_size: .; cdr3_aa: CASSFQDSGANVLTF; cdr3_nt: TGTGCCAGTAGCTTCCAAGACTCTGGGGCCAACGTCCTGACTTTC
j_call: TRBJ1-6; v_call: TRBV30; d_call: TRBD1; clone_size: .; cdr3_aa: CAWSQTGRDSPLHF; cdr3_nt: TGTGCCTGGAGCCAGACAGGGCGGGATTCACCCCTCCACTTT
j_call: TRBJ2-5; v_call: TRBV4-2; d_call: TRBD2; clone_size: .; cdr3_aa: CASSQSGTSGGQETQYF; cdr3_nt: TGTGCCAGCAGCCAGTCAGGGACTAGCGGGGGACAAGAGACCCAGTACTTC
j_call: TRBJ1-1; v_call: TRBV27; d_call: TRBD1; clone_size: once; cdr3_aa: CASSTRQGVNTEAFF; cdr3_nt: TGTGCCAGCAGTACAAGACAGGGGGTGAACACTGAAGCTTTCTTT
j_call: TRBJ2-3; v_call: TRBV5-4; d_call: .; clone_size: .; cdr3_aa: CASSSPLGTPDTQYF; cdr3_nt: TGTGCCAGCAGCTCTCCGCTGGGGACGCCCGATACGCAGTATTTT
j_call: TRBJ1-5; v_call: TRBV6-4; d_call: .; clone_size: .; cdr3_aa: CASSGGVGQPQHF; cdr3_nt: TGTGCCAGCAGTGGAGGGGTGGGTCAGCCCCAGCATTTT
j_call: TRBJ2-3; v_call: TRBV9; d_call: .; clone_size: .; cdr3_aa: CASSVGVLASDTQYF; cdr3_nt: TGTGCCAGCAGCGTAGGGGTTCTAGCTTCAGATACGCAGTATTTT
j_call: TRBJ2-3; v_call: TRBV5-1; d_call: TRBD1; clone_size: once; cdr3_aa: CASRPTGADTDTQYF; cdr3_nt: TGCGCCAGCAGGCCAACAGGGGCGGACACAGATACGCAGTATTTT